Listed below are T cell receptor beta chains from one sample, sequenced in a study of cytomegalovirus exposure and HLA in healthy donors. Assay used: immunoSEQ multiplex PCR; TCRdb lists only in-frame clones, some missing. The sample lists about 160,000 clones, about 65% seen once, with around 6.9% in the top ten. The sequenced sample consisted of PBMCs. All receptors come from a man in his forties or fifties in good health and CMV-seropositive. Both conserved end residues are part of each CDR3. A D gene is named only where the DNA matches it firmly.

D gene | J gene | V gene | CDR3 protein
TRBD1 | TRBJ1-1 | TRBV27 | CASHRQGTDTEAFF
NA | TRBJ2-4 | TRBV29-1 | CSTIDSGRNIQYF
NA | TRBJ2-4 | TRBV19 | CASSSEAKNIQYF
TRBD1 | TRBJ2-1 | TRBV11-3 | CASSSRDRVYNEQFF
TRBD2 | TRBJ2-5 | TRBV15 | CATSRGSGGAEETQYF
TRBD1 | TRBJ1-5 | TRBV19 | CASSTPGTGNQPQHF
TRBD2 | TRBJ2-1 | TRBV18 | CASSPSGGVSYNEQFF
NA | TRBJ2-7 | TRBV7-2 | CASSLGAGQVYEQYF
NA | TRBJ2-7 | TRBV4-3 | CASSQVQGPYEQYF
NA | TRBJ1-2 | TRBV15 | CATSRGPGGYTF
TRBD1 | TRBJ2-5 | TRBV5-1 | CASSSGQGRFRETQYF
NA | TRBJ2-1 | TRBV5-1 | CASSSETGMAPNYNEQFF
TRBD1 | TRBJ2-1 | TRBV25-1 | CASSGRGGSEQFF
TRBD2 | TRBJ2-7 | TRBV30 | CAWRELAGVVQYF
NA | TRBJ1-5 | TRBV7-2 | CASSLIRDTYNNQPQHF
TRBD1 | TRBJ2-5 | TRBV15 | CATSLPGTGRETQYF
TRBD1 | TRBJ2-7 | TRBV10-2 | CASRPPGQGYEQYF
TRBD1 | TRBJ2-3 | TRBV6-1 | CASSVDRGTDTQYF
TRBD2 | TRBJ2-3 | TRBV7-9 | CASSFTSGGAEKDTQYF
NA | TRBJ1-5 | TRBV5-1 | CASSLDQGLGPQHF
NA | TRBJ1-5 | TRBV19 | CASSREGPPQHF
TRBD2 | TRBJ2-4 | TRBV11-1 | CASSRSRLAGDVAKNIQYF
NA | TRBJ1-1 | TRBV7-8 | CASSTIRGTEAFF
NA | TRBJ2-1 | TRBV19 | CASSIDAGINEQFF
TRBD1 | TRBJ1-5 | TRBV19 | CASSRKTGDSNQPQHF
NA | TRBJ1-2 | TRBV29-1 | CSVRGRCGYTF